This TCR beta chain was sequenced during a study of a mutant IDH1 vaccine in newly diagnosed glioma. Study context: In weeks 1, 3, 5, 7, 11, 15, 19 and 23, patients were immunized, eight times in all. Vaccination began 4-6 weeks post radiotherapy alone, or with temozolomide cycles. General study results and limits: Researchers report vaccine-induced immune responses in roughly 93% of patients.

Trimming took off 4 bases at V and 3 bases at J, with 13 bases between the two ends. Per germline, CDR1 SGDLS and CDR2 YYNGEE. The length of the CDR3 is 15 residues. This clone came up a few times. Its cognate antigen is unknown. Profiling relied on immunoSEQ multiplex PCR, and the TCRdb table lists in-frame clones only, not all of them. This table holds fewer than 70,000 clones, under 85% found once. Regarding time point: week 11, during vaccination. A 20-mer mutant IDH1 peptide at 300 ug was injected subcutaneously with topical imiquimod. Donors had new WHO grade 3 or 4 IDH1-mutant, ATRX-lost astrocytomas.

The J gene is TRBJ1-4, the V gene TRBV9, with a weak D call TRBD1 (5 bases). Source: PBMCs, taken from a glioma patient whose treatment included an IDH1 peptide vaccine. This TCR was sampled from a man aged 25-40 years with glioma. The CDR3, as DNA: TGTGCCAGCAGCACTCGGGGGAGCCCTAATGAAAAACTGTTTTTT. It is translated as CASSTRGSPNEKLFF.